Sequencing of this T cell receptor beta chain was carried out in a study of spatial heterogeneity in lung cancer. The CDR3 loop spans 17 amino acids. J lost 2 bases, V lost 1 base, and 5 bases had no gene match. Germline-derived CDR1 and CDR2 are LNHNV and YYDKDF (reference sequence). TCRdb reprocessed the 5' RACE reads via MiXCR and lists one record per CDR3 protein. The profile shows more than 35,000 distinct CDR3 sequences, 5% to 6.5% of them singletons. Indicated time point: sample taken at primary tumor resection. This clonotype was seen many times. The material sequenced was PBMCs, taken at surgery. This TCR derives from a female donor with early-stage non-small cell lung cancer. The chain combines TRBV15 with TRBJ2-3; TRBD2 aligns across 11 bases. In nucleotides, the CDR3 is TGTGCCACCAGCAGAGGTACTAGCGGGGGCCCCACAGATACGCAGTATTTT. This codes for CATSRGTSGGPTDTQYF.